This T cell receptor (beta chain) was sequenced for a study of T cell repertoires in cytomegalovirus infection (dated by TCRdb to the late 2010s). Notes on the research overall: The peptide stimulations were aimed at well-studied HLA-B-restricted epitopes as well as recently identified HLA-C-restricted CMV epitopes, whose presentation resists viral immunomodulation. The HLA type of each donor mattered for the analysis, because public TCR beta signatures pointed to carriage of CMV infection along with the matching HLA type.

Sequencing was performed on an Illumina HiSeq 1500. TCRdb reran the public reads through fastp at Q25 and MiXCR, keeping productive beta chains. Duplicate CDR3 protein sequences are folded into a single record with the most common DNA and genes. A total of around 310,000 distinct CDR3 sequences appear in this sample, 25% to 30% of them only once. Together, the top ten hold 20% of the sample. The full study reports these points: In the ex vivo response, HLA-C-restricted CMV-specific TCR beta clonotypes were dominant, and in two of eight donors the single most frequent clonotype came from this HLA-C-restricted group. Cumulative frequency of public TCR beta family members discriminated carriers of CMV infection plus the relevant HLA type in this cohort and an independent 352-donor cohort.

Explained via the paper, the treatment or condition label denotes: in vitro stimulation with specific CMV peptide epitopes to enrich CMV-specific T cells. Its CDR3 holds 14 amino acids, cysteine through phenylalanine. Only the CDR3 region is kept as DNA, spanning 42 bases read in frame from base 1. From a lookup of the germline V gene, CDR1 and CDR2 are SNHLY and FYNNEI. V and J are truncated by 6 bases and 6 bases respectively, leaving an intervening sequence of 15 bases. This clonotype was counted between two and nine times. The antigen this receptor binds is unknown. No much larger clonotype is one base removed from it; base qualities were not supplied.

The input for sequencing was cultured PBMCs, taken from culture after CMV antigen stimulation. The source of this sequence is a human donor in good health (CMV status not recorded). Some clones in this sample may be carry-over from other donors' samples. The rearrangement joined TRBV2 to TRBJ2-1, with a weak D call of TRBD2 (7 bases match). The sequence in DNA is TGTGCCAGCAGCGGACTGGGGGGGGCCAATGAGCAGTTCTTC. Its translation is CASSGLGGANEQFF.